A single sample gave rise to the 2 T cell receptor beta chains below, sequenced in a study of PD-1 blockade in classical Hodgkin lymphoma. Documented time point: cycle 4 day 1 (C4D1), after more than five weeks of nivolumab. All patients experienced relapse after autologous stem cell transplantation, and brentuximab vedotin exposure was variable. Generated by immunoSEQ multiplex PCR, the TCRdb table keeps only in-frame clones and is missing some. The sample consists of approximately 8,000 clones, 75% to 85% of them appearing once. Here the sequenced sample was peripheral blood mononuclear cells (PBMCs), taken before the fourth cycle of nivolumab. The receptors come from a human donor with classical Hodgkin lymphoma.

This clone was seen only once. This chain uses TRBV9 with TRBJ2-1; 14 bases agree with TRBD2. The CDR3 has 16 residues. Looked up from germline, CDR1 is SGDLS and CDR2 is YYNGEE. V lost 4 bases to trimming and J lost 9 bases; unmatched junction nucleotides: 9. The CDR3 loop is CASSPRTSGGIGEQFF. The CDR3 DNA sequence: TGTGCCAGCAGCCCACGGACTAGCGGGGGGATCGGTGAGCAGTTCTTC.

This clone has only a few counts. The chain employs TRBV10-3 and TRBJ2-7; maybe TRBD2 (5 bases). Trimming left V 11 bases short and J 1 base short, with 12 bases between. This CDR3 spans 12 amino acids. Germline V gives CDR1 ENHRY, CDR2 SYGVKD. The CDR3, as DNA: TGTGCCGCTCCGAGGGATTCCTACGAGCAGTACTTC. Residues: CAAPRDSYEQYF.